This is a list of T cell receptor beta chains from one sample in a study of T cells in localized non-small cell lung cancer. Assay: immunoSEQ multiplex PCR; the TCRdb copy retains only in-frame clones and omits some. This table has 15,000 to 20,000 clones, over 75% appearing once. This sample comprised peripheral blood, obtained before any cancer treatment. All receptors derive from a man between 40 and 69 years old with stage I lung adenocarcinoma. The CDR3 runs from the conserved cysteine through the conserved F or W. D genes are given only for firm matches. For some rows the clone size is stated as once, few or many, or as a class when expanded; others skip it.

abundance	v_gene	j_gene	d_gene	CDR3aa	CDR3nt
.	TRBV23-1	TRBJ1-4	TRBD1	CAASGRQGKINEKLFF	TGCGCCGCCTCCGGGCGACAGGGAAAGATTAATGAAAAACTGTTTTTT
.	TRBV5-4	TRBJ2-5	.	CASSLARRETQYF	TGTGCCAGCAGCTTGGCCCGGAGAGAGACCCAGTACTTC
.	TRBV5-6	TRBJ1-2	.	CASTRKDGYTF	TGTGCCAGCACCCGGAAGGATGGCTACACCTTC
.	TRBV15	TRBJ2-5	.	CATSEQLETQYF	TGTGCCACCAGCGAACAGTTAGAGACCCAGTACTTC
.	TRBV6-4	TRBJ2-3	.	CASSEGGRGDTQYF	TGTGCCAGCAGTGAAGGGGGGAGAGGAGATACGCAGTATTTT
.	TRBV7-2	TRBJ2-3	TRBD2	CASSPAGGTTDTQYF	TGTGCCAGCAGCCCAGCGGGGGGTACCACAGATACGCAGTATTTT
.	TRBV25-1	TRBJ2-7	.	CASSDSYEQYF	TGTGCCAGCAGTGATTCCTACGAGCAGTACTTC
.	TRBV5-6	TRBJ2-1	.	CASSPMRGYNEQFF	TGTGCCAGCAGCCCAATGCGGGGATACAATGAGCAGTTCTTC
once	TRBV30	TRBJ2-7	TRBD2	CAWSIGGKTYEQYF	TGTGCCTGGAGTATCGGGGGGAAAACCTACGAGCAGTACTTC
.	TRBV19	TRBJ1-5	.	CASSIEWRSVGNQPQHF	TGTGCCAGTAGTATCGAGTGGCGGTCCGTCGGCAATCAGCCCCAGCATTTT
.	TRBV19	TRBJ1-3	.	CASSLLGNTIYF	TGTGCCAGTAGTCTATTGGGAAACACCATATATTTT
few	TRBV27	TRBJ2-7	TRBD1	CASSLSRTGAYEQYF	TGTGCCAGCAGTTTATCAAGGACAGGGGCCTACGAGCAGTACTTC
.	TRBV4-2	TRBJ2-7	.	CASSQGGDLTYEQYF	TGTGCCAGCAGCCAAGGGGGGGACTTGACCTACGAGCAGTACTTC
.	TRBV18	TRBJ2-3	.	CASSSTSTDTQYF	TGTGCCAGCTCATCCACCAGCACAGATACGCAGTATTTT
.	TRBV27	TRBJ2-7	.	CASSLSGYEQYF	TGTGCCAGCAGTTTATCGGGCTACGAGCAGTACTTC
.	TRBV7-2	TRBJ2-3	TRBD2	CASSLAGGRTDTQYF	TGTGCCAGCAGCTTAGCGGGGGGGAGGACAGATACGCAGTATTTT
.	TRBV7-2	TRBJ2-1	TRBD2	CASSLGSGRYNEQFF	TGTGCCAGCAGCTTAGGTAGCGGGAGGTACAATGAGCAGTTCTTC
.	TRBV27	TRBJ2-1	.	CASSFDISSSYNEQFF	TGTGCCAGCAGCTTCGACATATCGAGCTCCTACAATGAGCAGTTCTTC
.	TRBV5-1	TRBJ2-7	.	CASSLAGEQYF	TGCGCCAGCAGCTTGGCGGGCGAGCAGTACTTC
.	TRBV19	TRBJ2-7	.	CASSIQTGFYEQYF	TGTGCCAGTAGTATCCAGACAGGATTCTACGAGCAGTACTTC
.	TRBV14	TRBJ2-7	.	CASSQVRALSYEQYF	TGTGCCAGCAGCCAAGTCCGGGCACTCTCCTACGAGCAGTACTTC
few	TRBV20-1	TRBJ2-5	.	CSASPSETQYF	TGCAGTGCTTCCCCAAGTGAGACCCAGTACTTC
.	TRBV18	TRBJ1-5	TRBD1	CASSPTGVSNQPQHF	TGTGCCAGCTCACCGACAGGGGTGAGCAATCAGCCCCAGCATTTT
.	TRBV2	TRBJ2-2	.	CASSEPKGGQVGELFF	TGTGCCAGCAGTGAACCCAAGGGGGGGCAGGTCGGGGAGCTGTTTTTT
.	TRBV7-3	TRBJ2-2	TRBD2	CASSPSGSGGELFF	TGTGCCAGCAGCCCCAGCGGGAGTGGCGGGGAGCTGTTTTTT
.	TRBV27	TRBJ1-2	TRBD1	CASSFRTGYGYTF	TGTGCCAGCAGTTTTAGGACAGGCTATGGCTACACCTTC
.	TRBV30	TRBJ2-7	TRBD2	CAWSDGGAYEQYF	TGTGCCTGGAGTGATGGGGGGGCCTACGAGCAGTACTTC
.	TRBV11-2	TRBJ2-7	.	CASSLVFSPGNEQYF	TGTGCCAGCAGCTTAGTCTTTAGCCCAGGAAACGAGCAGTACTTC
.	TRBV5-8	TRBJ1-1	.	CASSFGVTAFF	TGTGCCAGCAGCTTCGGGGTTACAGCTTTCTTT
.	TRBV6-5	TRBJ1-6	.	CASNRADNSPLHF	TGTGCCAGCAACCGGGCCGATAATTCACCCCTCCACTTT
.	TRBV2	TRBJ2-3	.	CASSRQIFSTDTQYF	TGTGCCAGCAGTAGACAAATCTTTAGCACAGATACGCAGTATTTT
once	TRBV4-1	TRBJ2-3	.	CASSHAKTDTQYF	TGCGCCAGCAGCCATGCGAAGACAGATACGCAGTATTTT